These T cell receptor beta chains were read from a single sample in a study of shared clonotypes between healthy human individuals. Assay used: immunoSEQ multiplex PCR; TCRdb lists only in-frame clones, some missing. The data contain nearly 500,000 clones, about three quarters of them singletons. Sequenced input: PBMCs. Source of these receptors: a woman aged 40 to 49 in good health. Some clones in this sample may be carry-over from other donors' samples. CDR3s include the opening cysteine and the closing phenylalanine or tryptophan. Each record gives: clone size, J gene, D gene, V gene, CDR3 DNA, CDR3 protein. A D gene is named only where the DNA matches it firmly. The size entry is marked missing in some rows and otherwise reads once, few, many or a size class.

clone size: once; J gene: TRBJ1-2; D gene: NA; V gene: TRBV28; CDR3 DNA: TGTGCCAGCAGCTACGATAGTGGAAACTATGGCTACACCTTC; CDR3 protein: CASSYDSGNYGYTF
clone size: NA; J gene: TRBJ1-1; D gene: TRBD1; V gene: TRBV5-1; CDR3 DNA: TGCGCCAGCAGCTCGGGACAGGGGGCGGACACTGAAGCTTTCTTT; CDR3 protein: CASSSGQGADTEAFF
clone size: NA; J gene: TRBJ1-2; D gene: NA; V gene: TRBV28; CDR3 DNA: TGTGCCAGCCGGAGAGCCGTTAACTATGGCTACACCTTC; CDR3 protein: CASRRAVNYGYTF
clone size: once; J gene: TRBJ2-7; D gene: TRBD2; V gene: TRBV27; CDR3 DNA: TGTGCCAGCGGGGGGGGTTCCTACGAGCAGTACTTC; CDR3 protein: CASGGGSYEQYF
clone size: NA; J gene: TRBJ2-7; D gene: TRBD2; V gene: TRBV11-3; CDR3 DNA: TGTGCCAGCAGCGGGGGCCGGACTAGCGGGACGTACGAGCAGTACTTC; CDR3 protein: CASSGGRTSGTYEQYF
clone size: NA; J gene: TRBJ1-1; D gene: NA; V gene: TRBV19; CDR3 DNA: TGTGCCAGTATGTTTTACCTCCGTGGGAACACTGAAGCTTTCTTT; CDR3 protein: CASMFYLRGNTEAFF
clone size: NA; J gene: TRBJ2-7; D gene: NA; V gene: TRBV11-2; CDR3 DNA: TGTGCCAGCACCTCCCGGGGCAGGGGGGCTCGAGACGAGCAGTACTTC; CDR3 protein: CASTSRGRGARDEQYF
clone size: few; J gene: TRBJ2-1; D gene: TRBD2; V gene: TRBV4-2; CDR3 DNA: TGTGCCAGCAACCTGCGGGAGGACACGGGCAATGAGCAGTTCTTC; CDR3 protein: CASNLREDTGNEQFF
clone size: NA; J gene: TRBJ1-1; D gene: NA; V gene: TRBV28; CDR3 DNA: TGTGCCAGCAGTCTTCATACGAACACTGAAGCTTTCTTT; CDR3 protein: CASSLHTNTEAFF
clone size: NA; J gene: TRBJ1-1; D gene: TRBD1; V gene: TRBV6-5; CDR3 DNA: TGTGCCAGCACTTCACTGACAGGGGACACTGAAGCTTTCTTT; CDR3 protein: CASTSLTGDTEAFF
clone size: NA; J gene: TRBJ2-3; D gene: NA; V gene: TRBV5-1; CDR3 DNA: TGCGCCAGCAGGGTCCTCGGAGGGGGCGGAGATACGCAGTATTTT; CDR3 protein: CASRVLGGGGDTQYF
clone size: NA; J gene: TRBJ2-7; D gene: NA; V gene: TRBV20-1; CDR3 DNA: TGCAGTGCTCTTTCCTACGAGCAGTACTTC; CDR3 protein: CSALSYEQYF
clone size: NA; J gene: TRBJ2-7; D gene: TRBD1; V gene: TRBV11-2; CDR3 DNA: TGTGCCAGCAGCTTAGAGGGGACAGCTTCCTACGAGCAGTACTTC; CDR3 protein: CASSLEGTASYEQYF
clone size: few; J gene: TRBJ1-2; D gene: NA; V gene: TRBV20-1; CDR3 DNA: TGCAGGACCCAACGGGGGGACGGCTACACCTTC; CDR3 protein: CRTQRGDGYTF
clone size: NA; J gene: TRBJ2-3; D gene: TRBD2; V gene: TRBV6-1; CDR3 DNA: TGTGCCAGCAGTGAAGCGGCGATAGCGGGAAATACGCAGTATTTT; CDR3 protein: CASSEAAIAGNTQYF
clone size: NA; J gene: TRBJ1-6; D gene: NA; V gene: TRBV5-1; CDR3 DNA: TGCGCCAGCAGCCCCTCCGGGAACTCACCCCTCCACTTT; CDR3 protein: CASSPSGNSPLHF
clone size: NA; J gene: TRBJ1-2; D gene: TRBD1; V gene: TRBV18; CDR3 DNA: TGTGCCAGCTCACCGCCCCCCGGGACAGGGTCTCCTTTTTATGGCTACACCTTC; CDR3 protein: CASSPPPGTGSPFYGYTF
clone size: many; J gene: TRBJ2-7; D gene: TRBD2; V gene: TRBV30; CDR3 DNA: TGTGCCTGGAGAGGGGAGGGGCCCCGCCGATTCTTC; CDR3 protein: CAWRGEGPRRFF
clone size: NA; J gene: TRBJ2-3; D gene: TRBD2; V gene: TRBV30; CDR3 DNA: TGTGCCTGGAGTCTTGCGGGAGTTTATACAGATACGCAGTATTTT; CDR3 protein: CAWSLAGVYTDTQYF
clone size: NA; J gene: TRBJ1-1; D gene: NA; V gene: TRBV18; CDR3 DNA: TGTGCCAGCTCACCACCCAACGGTCGGGAAGAAGCTTTCTTT; CDR3 protein: CASSPPNGREEAFF
clone size: NA; J gene: TRBJ2-4; D gene: NA; V gene: TRBV4-1; CDR3 DNA: TGCGCCAGCAGCCAAGATACTAGTAGAAACATTCAGTACTTC; CDR3 protein: CASSQDTSRNIQYF
clone size: once; J gene: TRBJ1-5; D gene: NA; V gene: TRBV10-2; CDR3 DNA: TGCGCCACGAGGGGCAGTAACAATCAGCCCCAGCATTTT; CDR3 protein: CATRGSNNQPQHF
clone size: few; J gene: TRBJ1-1; D gene: NA; V gene: TRBV30; CDR3 DNA: TGTGCCTGGACCGACAGAGGGCGAGGCACTGAAGCTTTCTTT; CDR3 protein: CAWTDRGRGTEAFF
clone size: NA; J gene: TRBJ1-3; D gene: NA; V gene: TRBV18; CDR3 DNA: TGTGCCAGCTCACCCACCCCGATCGGAAACACCATATATTTT; CDR3 protein: CASSPTPIGNTIYF
clone size: few; J gene: TRBJ1-1; D gene: NA; V gene: TRBV19; CDR3 DNA: TGTGCCAGTAGCACGGCGGGACGGATGAACACCGAAGCTTTCTTT; CDR3 protein: CASSTAGRMNTEAFF
clone size: NA; J gene: TRBJ2-1; D gene: TRBD2; V gene: TRBV12-5; CDR3 DNA: TGTGCTAGTGGTCGACCCGGGACTAGCGGGAACAATGAGCAGTTCTTC; CDR3 protein: CASGRPGTSGNNEQFF
clone size: NA; J gene: TRBJ1-5; D gene: TRBD1; V gene: TRBV6-5; CDR3 DNA: TGTGCCAGCAGTCCCCGGACAGGGTTCAATCAGCCCCAGCATTTT; CDR3 protein: CASSPRTGFNQPQHF
clone size: NA; J gene: TRBJ2-1; D gene: TRBD2; V gene: TRBV10-2; CDR3 DNA: TGCGCCAGCCTGGGGAGGGATTCCTACAATGAGCAGTTCTTC; CDR3 protein: CASLGRDSYNEQFF
clone size: NA; J gene: TRBJ1-3; D gene: NA; V gene: TRBV7-9; CDR3 DNA: TGTGCCAGCAGGTCGGGAGACTACGGAAACACCATATATTTT; CDR3 protein: CASRSGDYGNTIYF
clone size: NA; J gene: TRBJ2-7; D gene: NA; V gene: TRBV7-6; CDR3 DNA: TGTGCCAGCAGCTCGGGACGGGCTCGGGAGCAGTACTTC; CDR3 protein: CASSSGRAREQYF
clone size: NA; J gene: TRBJ1-2; D gene: NA; V gene: TRBV10-3; CDR3 DNA: TGTGCCATCACCCCGGACAACATGAACTATGGCTACACCTTC; CDR3 protein: CAITPDNMNYGYTF
clone size: NA; J gene: TRBJ2-7; D gene: TRBD2; V gene: TRBV13; CDR3 DNA: TGTGCCAGCAGCCATGGACTAGCGGGAGCGTTGGGTGAGCAGTACTTC; CDR3 protein: CASSHGLAGALGEQYF
clone size: NA; J gene: TRBJ2-1; D gene: NA; V gene: TRBV19; CDR3 DNA: TGTGCCAGTAGTCGGGCATGGGAGCAGTTCTTC; CDR3 protein: CASSRAWEQFF
clone size: NA; J gene: TRBJ2-6; D gene: TRBD1; V gene: TRBV5-4; CDR3 DNA: TGTGCCAGCAGCTCGGGACAGGGGCTCGCGGGGGCCAACGTCCTGACTTTC; CDR3 protein: CASSSGQGLAGANVLTF
clone size: NA; J gene: TRBJ1-4; D gene: TRBD1; V gene: TRBV5-1; CDR3 DNA: TGCGCCAGCAGCTTCGGACAGGGGGCAACTAATGAAAAACTGTTTTTT; CDR3 protein: CASSFGQGATNEKLFF
clone size: NA; J gene: TRBJ2-7; D gene: TRBD2; V gene: TRBV7-8; CDR3 DNA: TGTGCCAGCAGCCTGCCTATGGGACTAGCGGGAGGACTATTCTCCTACGAGCAGTACTTC; CDR3 protein: CASSLPMGLAGGLFSYEQYF
clone size: NA; J gene: TRBJ2-3; D gene: NA; V gene: TRBV10-2; CDR3 DNA: TGCGCCAGCAACCCGGGACTCCTCACAGATACGCAGTATTTT; CDR3 protein: CASNPGLLTDTQYF
clone size: NA; J gene: TRBJ2-1; D gene: TRBD2; V gene: TRBV11-3; CDR3 DNA: TGTGCCAGCAGCCCCCCCCCAGCGGGATCGGGCAATGAGCAGTTCTTC; CDR3 protein: CASSPPPAGSGNEQFF
clone size: NA; J gene: TRBJ2-1; D gene: NA; V gene: TRBV4-3; CDR3 DNA: TGCGCCAGCAGCCCCCGGTTCGGGGGGCATGAGCAGTTCTTC; CDR3 protein: CASSPRFGGHEQFF
clone size: NA; J gene: TRBJ1-2; D gene: NA; V gene: TRBV10-3; CDR3 DNA: TGTGCCATCAGTGAGTCGTTTACGAGGGGAGCTAACTATGGCTACACCTTC; CDR3 protein: CAISESFTRGANYGYTF
clone size: NA; J gene: TRBJ2-1; D gene: TRBD2; V gene: TRBV7-2; CDR3 DNA: TGTGCCAGCAGCTTAGGGGGCGGGAGAGCCATCAATGAGCAGTTCTTC; CDR3 protein: CASSLGGGRAINEQFF
clone size: many; J gene: TRBJ2-1; D gene: TRBD2; V gene: TRBV7-8; CDR3 DNA: TGTGCCAGCAGCTCCTGGGGGAGGGCCGAGAGGAATGAGCAGTTCTTC; CDR3 protein: CASSSWGRAERNEQFF
clone size: few; J gene: TRBJ2-7; D gene: NA; V gene: TRBV5-1; CDR3 DNA: TGCGCCAGCAACCAATTCGGGGGCATCCAAGCTACTGGGCAGTACTTC; CDR3 protein: CASNQFGGIQATGQYF
clone size: NA; J gene: TRBJ2-3; D gene: NA; V gene: TRBV9; CDR3 DNA: TGTGCCAGCAGCGTAGCGGCTTCTAGCACAGATACGCAGTATTTT; CDR3 protein: CASSVAASSTDTQYF
clone size: few; J gene: TRBJ1-5; D gene: NA; V gene: TRBV7-2; CDR3 DNA: TGTGCCAGCTCCGGGACCTGGGGTCAGCCCCAGCATTTT; CDR3 protein: CASSGTWGQPQHF
clone size: NA; J gene: TRBJ2-5; D gene: NA; V gene: TRBV7-2; CDR3 DNA: TGTGCCAGCAGCCCCCAGCGGAGGGGGGAGACCCAGTACTTC; CDR3 protein: CASSPQRRGETQYF
clone size: NA; J gene: TRBJ2-1; D gene: TRBD2; V gene: TRBV7-7; CDR3 DNA: TGTGCTAGCAGCCCCATAGCGGGGGTACAGTTCTTC; CDR3 protein: CASSPIAGVQFF
clone size: NA; J gene: TRBJ1-3; D gene: NA; V gene: TRBV18; CDR3 DNA: TGTGCCAGCTCACCACCGGGACGGGTTAGCTCTGGAAACACCATATATTTT; CDR3 protein: CASSPPGRVSSGNTIYF
clone size: NA; J gene: TRBJ2-1; D gene: TRBD1; V gene: TRBV5-1; CDR3 DNA: TGCGCCAGCAGCTCTTTCAGGGGGACCTACAATGAGCAGTTCTTC; CDR3 protein: CASSSFRGTYNEQFF
clone size: NA; J gene: TRBJ1-1; D gene: TRBD1; V gene: TRBV19; CDR3 DNA: TGTGCCAGTAGTATAGAGACAGGGATGAACACTGAAGCTTTCTTT; CDR3 protein: CASSIETGMNTEAFF
clone size: NA; J gene: TRBJ2-2; D gene: TRBD2; V gene: TRBV18; CDR3 DNA: TGTGCCAGCTCGCAACTAGCGGGAGGCCCAGGGAACACCGGGGAGCTGTTTTTT; CDR3 protein: CASSQLAGGPGNTGELFF
clone size: NA; J gene: TRBJ1-1; D gene: NA; V gene: TRBV10-3; CDR3 DNA: TGTGCCATCAGAGGGGTAGGTTTGAACACTGAAGCTTTCTTT; CDR3 protein: CAIRGVGLNTEAFF
clone size: few; J gene: TRBJ2-1; D gene: TRBD2; V gene: TRBV2; CDR3 DNA: TGTGCCAGCAGTCCACTCCCGGGACTAGCCAATGAGCAGTTCTTC; CDR3 protein: CASSPLPGLANEQFF
clone size: NA; J gene: TRBJ2-7; D gene: NA; V gene: TRBV11-2; CDR3 DNA: TGTGCCAGCAGCTCCTACCTAGCTGGCGAGCAGTACTTC; CDR3 protein: CASSSYLAGEQYF
clone size: few; J gene: TRBJ2-4; D gene: NA; V gene: TRBV30; CDR3 DNA: TGTGCCTGGAGTTCTGGGACCTCGTGGAACATTCAGTACTTC; CDR3 protein: CAWSSGTSWNIQYF
clone size: NA; J gene: TRBJ2-7; D gene: NA; V gene: TRBV10-3; CDR3 DNA: TGTGCCATCAGCGTTCCCGGGACTCCTCGCTCCGAGCAGTACTTC; CDR3 protein: CAISVPGTPRSEQYF
clone size: few; J gene: TRBJ2-1; D gene: NA; V gene: TRBV10-3; CDR3 DNA: TGTGCCATCAGTGAGTCCAGGGGAACCTACAATGAGCAGTTCTTC; CDR3 protein: CAISESRGTYNEQFF